The 18 T cell receptor beta chains given below trace back to one sample, sequenced in a study of T cell repertoires in cytomegalovirus infection (dated by TCRdb to the late 2010s). The data were produced on an Illumina HiSeq 1500. TCRdb reprocessed the public reads (quality trimming at Q25 with fastp, clone calling with MiXCR) and kept in-frame beta chains. Here each entry gathers all rows of one CDR3 protein and keeps the most common genes and DNA. The table for this sample lists 350,000 to 450,000 distinct CDR3 sequences; about a sixth of them were counted only once. Of the sample, 7.5% to 9% is held by the ten largest clones. The sample taken for sequencing was PBMCs. All receptors derive from a human donor in good health (CMV status not recorded). Some clones in this sample may be carry-over from other donors' samples.

The chain combines TRBV4-3 with TRBJ2-7; D unclear. The CDR3 loop spans 15 amino acids. The germline CDR1 and CDR2 sequences are LGHNA and YSLEER. V dropped 0 bases and J dropped 2 bases, with 11 bases sitting between them. The DNA of the CDR3 is TGCGCCAGCAGCCAAGAAAGTGACAACCCCTACGAGCAGTACTTC. This encodes CASSQESDNPYEQYF.

The chain is built from TRBV2 and TRBJ2-5, with D possibly matching TRBD1 (6 bases). This CDR3 spans 13 amino acids. Germline assignment: CDR1 SNHLY and CDR2 FYNNEI. V was clipped by 5 bases and J by 2 bases, with 9 bases between them. CDR3 nucleotides: TGTGCCAGCAGTAAGGACAGACAAGAGACCCAGTACTTC. Protein product: CASSKDRQETQYF.

This clonotype has a count of ten or more. This chain links TRBV7-2 with TRBJ2-5; 8 bases line up with TRBD2. The CDR3 loop spans 13 amino acids. V lost 8 bases, J lost 4 bases, and 6 bases stayed unmatched. The V gene's germline CDR1 is SGHTA and CDR2 FQGNSA. The CDR3 bases are TGTGCCAGCTCCGGGGGGGCCGGAGAGACCCAGTACTTC. Residues: CASSGGAGETQYF.

The chain couples TRBV5-1 to TRBJ1-1; the D is unclear. CDR3 size: 13 residues. CDR1 SGHRS and CDR2 YFSETQ come from the germline V gene. Trimming removed 0 bases from V and 10 bases from J, with 13 bases in between. CDR3 DNA sequence: TGCGCCAGCAGCTTGGACTCCCATCGGTCAGCTTTCTTT. This encodes CASSLDSHRSAFF. Supplemented by reference TRBV5-1 and TRBJ1-1, the full variable domain reads KAGVTQTPRYLIKTRGQQVTLSCSPISGHRSVSWYQQTPGQGLQFLFEYFSETQRNKGNFPGRFSGRQFSNSRSEMNVSTLELGDSALYLCASSLDSHRSAFFGQGTRLTVV.

This clonotype occurred a few times. The rearrangement links TRBV4-1 to TRBJ1-6; D uncertain. Germline CDR1 is MGHRA and CDR2 is YSYEKL. The CDR3 consists of 15 residues. V gave up 0 bases and J gave up 2 bases, with 5 bases separating them. The CDR3 DNA is TGCGCCAGCAGCCAAGACCGACCCTATAATTCACCCCTCCACTTT. This gives the protein CASSQDRPYNSPLHF.

Many counts were recorded for this clonotype. The chain couples TRBV5-4 to TRBJ1-2; D not certain. CDR3 length: 16 amino acids. V was pared by 0 bases and J by 4 bases, with 16 bases between. Germline assignment: CDR1 SGHNT and CDR2 YYREEE (reference sequence). The CDR3 DNA reads as TGTGCCAGCAGCTTGGAGTGGCGGGATCGGAGCTATGGCTACACCTTC. Encoded protein: CASSLEWRDRSYGYTF.

This clonotype was observed many times. This chain connects TRBV7-2 to TRBJ2-3, with 7 bases lining up with TRBD2. Germline CDR1 is SGHTA and CDR2 is FQGNSA. The CDR3 runs 17 residues. V shed 2 bases, J shed 7 bases, and the junction held 15 bases outside the gene matches. CDR3 in DNA: TGTGCCAGCAGCTTATCTTTCGGACTAGGGTCACTTCATACGCAGTATTTT. It specifies CASSLSFGLGSLHTQYF.

The genes are TRBV6-1 and TRBJ1-2, with D uncertain. Trimming stripped 7 bases from V and 6 bases from J, with 18 bases between. CDR3 length equals 14 residues. Looked up from germline, CDR1 is MNHNS and CDR2 is SASEGT. CDR3 in amino acids: CASITEGRWNGYTF. CDR3 sequence (DNA): TGTGCCAGCATCACCGAAGGCCGGTGGAATGGCTACACCTTC.

This clonotype showed up just a few times. The chain has TRBV5-1 and TRBJ1-6; D gene ambiguous. The CDR3 is 13 amino acids. Germline V gene sequence: CDR1 SGHRS, CDR2 YFSETQ. Trimming took off 1 base at V and 9 bases at J, with 8 bases between the two ends. The CDR3, as DNA: TGCGCCAGCAGCTTGTCGCCGGGTTCACCCCTCCACTTT. As protein: CASSLSPGSPLHF. The full variable domain, in which reference TRBV5-1 and TRBJ1-6 provide the parts outside the CDR3, is KAGVTQTPRYLIKTRGQQVTLSCSPISGHRSVSWYQQTPGQGLQFLFEYFSETQRNKGNFPGRFSGRQFSNSRSEMNVSTLELGDSALYLCASSLSPGSPLHFGNGTRLTVT.

This clonotype was seen more than once but under ten times. The chain recombines TRBV7-2 with TRBJ2-2, with D uncertain. This CDR3 spans 15 amino acids. The V gene lost 0 bases and the J gene lost 6 bases, with 11 bases spanning the gap. Germline V gene data show CDR1 as SGHTA and CDR2 as FQGNSA. The CDR3 here is CASSLAGSGPGELFF. The CDR3, as DNA: TGTGCCAGCAGCTTAGCGGGGTCCGGGCCCGGGGAGCTGTTTTTT.

This clonotype was observed a handful of times. V usage is TRBV2 and J usage is TRBJ2-5; TRBD2 aligns across 7 bases. Germline loops: CDR1 SNHLY, CDR2 FYNNEI. Germline trimming cut 6 bases from V and 4 bases from J; bases unmatched to any gene: 14. The CDR3 covers 16 residues. The CDR3 region has the DNA TGTGCCAGCAGATTCAGACTAGGGAGGGGTTCAGAGACCCAGTACTTC. Translating gives CASRFRLGRGSETQYF.

Only a few counts were recorded for this clonotype. The rearrangement joins TRBV20-1 to TRBJ2-1; D unclear. V dropped 1 base and J dropped 5 bases, with 6 bases sitting between them. This CDR3 has 12 residues. In germline, CDR1 is DFQATT, CDR2 SNEGSKA (reference sequence). The DNA of the CDR3 is TGCAGTGCTAGAGGAGGCCACAATGAGCAGTTCTTC. Protein sequence: CSARGGHNEQFF.

The chain carries TRBV3-1 and TRBJ2-7; TRBD1 aligns across 9 bases. This CDR3 is 14 amino acids long. V lost 3 bases, J lost 5 bases, and 5 bases stayed unmatched. In germline, CDR1 is LGHDT, CDR2 YNNKEL (reference sequence). This CDR3 reads CASSHRDRVDEQYF. CDR3 DNA: TGTGCCAGCAGCCACAGGGACAGGGTAGACGAGCAGTACTTC.

This clonotype was observed at least ten times. This chain connects TRBV7-2 to TRBJ1-1, with TRBD1 identical over 10 bases. V was pared by 6 bases and J by 4 bases, with 2 bases of the junction left unmatched. CDR3 length: 13 amino acids. From germline, CDR1 is SGHTA and CDR2 FQGNSA. CDR3 in amino acids: CASRWDRGTEAFF. DNA for the CDR3: TGTGCCAGCAGGTGGGACAGGGGCACTGAAGCTTTCTTT.

This chain uses TRBV7-2 with TRBJ1-4; TRBD1 might be the D (6 bases). V gave up 8 bases and J gave up 8 bases, with 15 bases separating them. From germline, CDR1 is SGHTA and CDR2 FQGNSA. The CDR3 runs 13 residues. Written as DNA, the CDR3 is TGTGCCAGCGCGGGCAGGGGAGAAGAAAAACTGTTTTTT. Amino acids: CASAGRGEEKLFF.

The chain uses TRBV20-1 and TRBJ1-2; 7 bases match TRBD1. J gave up 5 bases and V 3 bases, and 6 bases lay outside the gene matches. The CDR3 length is 13 residues. Germline V lookup: CDR1 DFQATT, CDR2 SNEGSKA (reference sequence). CDR3 loop: CSASMEGAYGYTF. CDR3 DNA: TGCAGTGCTAGCATGGAGGGGGCGTATGGCTACACCTTC.

This clonotype appeared many times. V gene TRBV7-9 combines with J gene TRBJ2-7; 9 nucleotides line up with TRBD2. The CDR3 covers 14 residues. The ends lost 3 bases at V and 3 bases at J; junction bases unmatched: 3. Looked up from germline, CDR1 is SEHNR and CDR2 is FQNEAQ (reference sequence). This CDR3 is CASSFGTSFYEQYF. CDR3 DNA sequence: TGTGCCAGCAGCTTTGGGACTAGCTTCTACGAGCAGTACTTC.

This clonotype was observed a few times. The V call is TRBV12-5, the J call TRBJ1-5; D may be TRBD1 (5 bases). The CDR3 contains 17 residues. Germline V gives CDR1 LGHNT, CDR2 FRNRAP. V was shortened by 2 bases and J by 7 bases, with 21 bases between the two germline ends. The CDR3 nucleotides are TGTGCTAGTGGTTTGTTAAAACCCCCAGGGTTTATGCAGCCCCAGCATTTT. It codes for CASGLLKPPGFMQPQHF.